Listed here is a single T cell receptor (beta chain). Its antigen specificity is not known. Within one base of it there is no much larger clone, and no base qualities were kept. These data originate in a study of blood T cell repertoires in COVID-19 (TCRdb year 2020). As for the study more broadly: Collaborator samples came from the United States, Italy and Spain and covered acute and convalescent phases of COVID-19. Samples were obtained from the ongoing ImmuneRACE study (first 160 participants) and from 1,200 or so subjects provided by 6 global collaborators. A de-identified subject ID, COVID-19 status, age in years and sex were almost always included in the sample metadata. Where HLA class I and class II types were available, the types were taken from metadata supplied by the sample provider, not from assay-based typing. The repertoires were released in a freely available public database meant as a resource for research on the immune response to SARS-CoV-2. The prospective study material was composed of cDNA or gDNA derived from T cells, B-cell-depleted T cells, or PBMCs. Deeply sampled blood TCRbeta repertoires from subjects exposed to, actively infected with, or recovered from COVID-19 were included in the dataset.

The immunoSEQ Assay, a bias-controlled multiplex PCR, was used to amplify TCRbeta CDR3 regions from genomic DNA. The source study handled its data this way. Nucleated cell counts per sample were estimated from amplification of reference gene primers within the assay. To quantify the absolute abundance of each unique TCRbeta CDR3 rearrangement, sequence reads were collapsed and filtered. For each sample, productive Simpson clonality was calculated as the square root of Simpson's diversity index across productive rearrangements. Not all clones reach the TCRdb copy of this immuneACCESS table, which keeps in-frame sequences only. Checked studies attribute under half of the gap to unresolved V genes and leave the rest unexplained. V and J calls plus clone size are reproduced from that table; the DNA served to infer D and trimming. In this sample the table shows roughly 280,000 clones, roughly 85% of which occur a single time. The ten largest clonotypes hold 8% to 13% of the sample.

V is pruned by 0 bases and J by 8 bases, leaving 4 bases of the junction without a gene match. For CDR1 and CDR2, the germline V gene (reference sequence) lists MNHEY and SMNVEV. The CDR3 holds 16 amino acids from the cysteine to the phenylalanine. Only the CDR3 DNA is retained, 48 bases long and in frame from the first base. Whole blood was collected in K2EDTA tubes by collaborating institutions according to the institutions' own protocols. Collaborator samples were shipped for TCRbeta analysis as frozen whole blood, isolated PBMCs, or DNA extracted from either sample type. Findings and caveats that apply to the study as a whole: Clinical and demographic metadata were provided uncurated, with the amount varying by source and participant.

The sequence derives from a woman in her 70s with acute or convalescent COVID-19. The specimen sequenced was peripheral blood. The sequence links TRBV27 to TRBJ2-2, and 12 junctional nucleotides match TRBD1. The CDR3 protein: CASSLSGQGASGELFF. The sequenced DNA: TGTGCCAGCAGTTTATCGGGACAGGGGGCATCGGGGGAGCTGTTTTTT.